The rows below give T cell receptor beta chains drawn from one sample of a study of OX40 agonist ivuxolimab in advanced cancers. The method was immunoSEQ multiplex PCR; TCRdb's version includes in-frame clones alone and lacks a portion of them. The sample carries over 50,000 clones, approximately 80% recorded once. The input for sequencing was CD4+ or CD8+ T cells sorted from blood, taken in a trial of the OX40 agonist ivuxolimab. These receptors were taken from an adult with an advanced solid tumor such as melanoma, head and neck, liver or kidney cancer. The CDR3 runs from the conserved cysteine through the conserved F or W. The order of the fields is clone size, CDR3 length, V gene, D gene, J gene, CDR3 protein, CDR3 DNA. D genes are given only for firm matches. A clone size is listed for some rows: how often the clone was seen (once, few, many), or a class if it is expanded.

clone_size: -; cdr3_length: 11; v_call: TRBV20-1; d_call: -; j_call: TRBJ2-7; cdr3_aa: CSADQGYEQYF; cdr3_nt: TGCAGTGCCGATCAGGGTTACGAGCAGTACTTC
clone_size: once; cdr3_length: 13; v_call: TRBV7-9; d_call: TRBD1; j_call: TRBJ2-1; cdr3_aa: CASSLRDSNEQFF; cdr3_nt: TGTGCCAGCAGCTTAAGGGACAGCAATGAGCAGTTCTTC
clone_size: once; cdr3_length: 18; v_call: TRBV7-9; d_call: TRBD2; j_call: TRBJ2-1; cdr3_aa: CASKGPALAEISYNEQFF; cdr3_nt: TGTGCCAGCAAGGGGCCCGCGCTAGCGGAGATCTCCTACAATGAGCAGTTCTTC
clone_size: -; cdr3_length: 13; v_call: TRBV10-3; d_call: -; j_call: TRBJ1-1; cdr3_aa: CAISESRGTEAFF; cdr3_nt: TGTGCCATCAGTGAGTCCAGGGGCACTGAAGCTTTCTTT
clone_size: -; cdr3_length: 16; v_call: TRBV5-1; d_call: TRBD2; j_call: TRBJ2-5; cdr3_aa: CASHDTSGRAGETQYF; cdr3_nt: TGCGCCAGCCACGATACTAGCGGGAGGGCCGGGGAGACCCAGTACTTC
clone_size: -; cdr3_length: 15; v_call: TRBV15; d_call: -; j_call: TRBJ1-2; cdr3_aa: CATSRGRSSIYGYTF; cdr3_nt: TGTGCCACCAGCAGAGGCCGTTCGTCGATCTATGGCTACACCTTC
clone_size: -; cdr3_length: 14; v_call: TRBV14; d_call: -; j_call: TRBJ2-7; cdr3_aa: CASSQGYHSYEQYF; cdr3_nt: TGTGCCAGCAGCCAGGGATACCACTCCTACGAGCAGTACTTC
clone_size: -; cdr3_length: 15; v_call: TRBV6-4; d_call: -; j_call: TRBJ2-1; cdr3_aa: CASRQDGSPLNEQFF; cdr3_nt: TGTGCCAGCAGACAAGACGGGAGTCCACTAAATGAGCAGTTCTTC
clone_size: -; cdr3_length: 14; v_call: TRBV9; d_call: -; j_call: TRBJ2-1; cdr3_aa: CASNRGHSYNEQFF; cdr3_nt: TGTGCCAGCAATAGAGGGCACTCCTACAATGAGCAGTTCTTC
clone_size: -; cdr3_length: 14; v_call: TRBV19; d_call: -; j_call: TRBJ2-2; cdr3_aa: CASSSGPNTGELFF; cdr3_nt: TGTGCCAGTAGTTCGGGACCGAACACCGGGGAGCTGTTTTTT
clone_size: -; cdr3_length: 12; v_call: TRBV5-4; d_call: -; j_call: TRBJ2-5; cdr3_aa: CASSFNQFSQYF; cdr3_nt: TGTGCCAGCAGCTTTAACCAGTTTAGCCAGTACTTC
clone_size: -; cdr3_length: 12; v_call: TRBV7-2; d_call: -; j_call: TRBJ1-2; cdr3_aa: CASSKADYGYTF; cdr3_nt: TGTGCCAGCAGCAAGGCGGACTATGGCTACACCTTC
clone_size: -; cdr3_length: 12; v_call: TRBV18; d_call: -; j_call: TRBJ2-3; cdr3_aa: CASSPRTDTQYF; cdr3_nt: TGTGCCAGCTCACCGAGGACAGATACGCAGTATTTT
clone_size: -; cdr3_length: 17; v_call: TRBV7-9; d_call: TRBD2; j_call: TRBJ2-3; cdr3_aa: CASSFGRTSGTTDTQYF; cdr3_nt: TGTGCCAGCAGCTTTGGGAGGACTAGCGGGACCACAGATACGCAGTATTTT
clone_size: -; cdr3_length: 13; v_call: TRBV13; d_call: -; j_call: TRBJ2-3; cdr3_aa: CASSLRGTDTQYF; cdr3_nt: TGTGCCAGCAGCTTACGGGGCACAGATACGCAGTATTTT
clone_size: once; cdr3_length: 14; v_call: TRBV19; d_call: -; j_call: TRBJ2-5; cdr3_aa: CASSMKGAQETQYF; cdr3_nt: TGTGCCAGTAGTATGAAAGGGGCTCAAGAGACCCAGTACTTC
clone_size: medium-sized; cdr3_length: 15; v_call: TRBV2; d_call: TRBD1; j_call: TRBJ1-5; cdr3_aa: CASSVGQGAGRAQHF; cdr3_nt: TGTGCCAGCAGTGTTGGGCAGGGGGCGGGAAGGGCCCAGCATTTT
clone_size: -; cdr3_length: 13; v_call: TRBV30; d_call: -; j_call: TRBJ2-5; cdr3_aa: CAWSVLKGGTQYF; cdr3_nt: TGTGCCTGGAGTGTACTGAAGGGCGGGACCCAGTACTTC
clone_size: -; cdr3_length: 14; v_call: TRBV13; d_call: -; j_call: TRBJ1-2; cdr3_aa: CASSSDGKIYGYTF; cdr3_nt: TGTGCCAGCAGCTCAGACGGGAAAATCTATGGCTACACCTTC
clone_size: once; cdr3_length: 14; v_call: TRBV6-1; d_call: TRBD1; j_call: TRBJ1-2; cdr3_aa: CASSLDRDLYGYTF; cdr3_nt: TGTGCCAGCAGCCTGGACAGGGACCTCTATGGCTACACCTTC
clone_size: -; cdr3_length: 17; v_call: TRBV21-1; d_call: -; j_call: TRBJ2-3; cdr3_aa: CASSKDPGGSTADTQYF; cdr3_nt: TGTGCCAGCAGCAAAGACCCAGGGGGCTCCACGGCAGATACGCAGTATTTT
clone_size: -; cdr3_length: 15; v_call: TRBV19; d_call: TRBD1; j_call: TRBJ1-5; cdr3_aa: CASTLEKDRDQPQHF; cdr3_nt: TGTGCCAGTACCCTGGAAAAGGACAGGGACCAGCCCCAGCATTTT
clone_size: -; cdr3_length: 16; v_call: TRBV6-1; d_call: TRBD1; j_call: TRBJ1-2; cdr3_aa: CASSGTWTGLSYGYTF; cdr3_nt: TGTGCCAGCAGTGGGACTTGGACAGGGCTTTCGTATGGCTACACCTTC
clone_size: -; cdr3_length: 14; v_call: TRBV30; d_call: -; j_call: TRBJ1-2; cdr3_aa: CAWSVRLANYGYTF; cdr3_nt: TGTGCCTGGAGTGTCAGGTTAGCTAACTATGGCTACACCTTC
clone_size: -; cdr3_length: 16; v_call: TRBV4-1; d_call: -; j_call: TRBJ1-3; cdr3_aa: CASSQVSGAYGNTIYF; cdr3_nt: TGCGCCAGCAGCCAAGTATCGGGGGCTTACGGAAACACCATATATTTT
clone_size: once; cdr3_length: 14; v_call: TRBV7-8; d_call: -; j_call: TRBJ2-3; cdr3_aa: CASSLVGGTDTQYF; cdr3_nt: TGTGCCAGCAGCTTAGTGGGGGGCACAGATACGCAGTATTTT
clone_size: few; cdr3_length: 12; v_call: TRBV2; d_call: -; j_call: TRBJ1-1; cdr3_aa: CASNRHNTEAFF; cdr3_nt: TGTGCCAGCAATAGGCACAACACTGAAGCTTTCTTT
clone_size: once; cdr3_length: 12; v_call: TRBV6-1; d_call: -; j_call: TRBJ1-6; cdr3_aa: CAATAPNSPLHF; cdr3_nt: TGTGCCGCGACAGCGCCCAATTCACCCCTCCACTTT
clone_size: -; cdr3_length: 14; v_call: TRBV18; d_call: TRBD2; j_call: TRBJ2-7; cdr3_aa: CASSGLADAYEQYF; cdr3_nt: TGTGCCAGCTCAGGTCTAGCGGACGCCTACGAGCAGTACTTC
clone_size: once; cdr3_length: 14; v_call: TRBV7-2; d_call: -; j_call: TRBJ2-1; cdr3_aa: CASSLSHSYNEQFF; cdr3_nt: TGTGCCAGCAGCTTATCGCACTCCTACAATGAGCAGTTCTTC
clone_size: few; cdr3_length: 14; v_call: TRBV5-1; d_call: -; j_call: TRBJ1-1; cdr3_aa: CASSLRLRDTEAFF; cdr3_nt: TGCGCCAGCAGCTTGAGGCTGAGAGACACTGAAGCTTTCTTT
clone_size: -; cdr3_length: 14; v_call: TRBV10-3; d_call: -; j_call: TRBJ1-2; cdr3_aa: CAVGGTGPAGGYTF; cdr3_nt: TGTGCCGTAGGGGGAACAGGCCCGGCGGGTGGCTACACCTTC
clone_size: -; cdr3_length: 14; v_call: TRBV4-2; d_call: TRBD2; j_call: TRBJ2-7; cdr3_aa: CASSSTSGGYEQYF; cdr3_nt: TGTGCCAGCAGCTCGACTAGCGGGGGCTACGAGCAGTACTTC